The rows below give T cell receptor beta chains drawn from one sample of a study of OX40 agonist ivuxolimab in advanced cancers. The table came from immunoSEQ multiplex PCR; TCRdb's copy has only in-frame clones and leaves some out. The sample has approximately 61,000 clones, 75% to 90% seen once. The specimen comprised CD4+ or CD8+ T cells sorted from blood, sampled in a trial of the OX40 agonist ivuxolimab. These receptors all stem from an adult with an advanced solid tumor such as melanoma, head and neck, liver or kidney cancer. CDR3s include the opening cysteine and the closing phenylalanine or tryptophan. A D gene is named only where the DNA matches it firmly. Some rows have no size entry. The others give once, few or many, or a class for an expanded clone.

V gene: TRBV2
J gene: TRBJ2-7
clone size: few
D gene: TRBD1
CDR3 protein: CASSLDRGRGEQYF
CDR3 DNA: TGTGCCAGCAGCCTCGACAGGGGCCGAGGTGAGCAGTACTTC

V gene: TRBV2
J gene: TRBJ1-6
clone size: NA
D gene: TRBD1
CDR3 protein: CASRGTASVTLHF
CDR3 DNA: TGTGCCAGCAGGGGGACAGCCTCAGTGACCCTCCACTTT

V gene: TRBV6-4
J gene: TRBJ2-1
clone size: NA
D gene: NA
CDR3 protein: CASSEAVGRNEQFF
CDR3 DNA: TGTGCCAGCAGTGAGGCAGTCGGCCGGAATGAGCAGTTCTTC

V gene: TRBV14
J gene: TRBJ1-1
clone size: NA
D gene: NA
CDR3 protein: CASSQDPPFRAEAFF
CDR3 DNA: TGTGCCAGCAGCCAAGATCCCCCGTTTCGCGCTGAAGCTTTCTTT

V gene: TRBV7-9
J gene: TRBJ2-3
clone size: NA
D gene: NA
CDR3 protein: CASSPPMRIGTDTQYF
CDR3 DNA: TGTGCCAGCAGCCCCCCCATGCGGATCGGCACAGATACGCAGTATTTT

V gene: TRBV2
J gene: TRBJ1-2
clone size: NA
D gene: NA
CDR3 protein: CASSEEKAVYGYTF
CDR3 DNA: TGTGCCAGCAGTGAAGAAAAAGCCGTGTATGGCTACACCTTC

V gene: TRBV7-2
J gene: TRBJ2-1
clone size: NA
D gene: TRBD2
CDR3 protein: CASSLLSGGSYNEQFF
CDR3 DNA: TGTGCCAGCAGCCTTCTCAGCGGGGGCTCCTACAATGAGCAGTTCTTC

V gene: TRBV18
J gene: TRBJ1-5
clone size: NA
D gene: TRBD1
CDR3 protein: CATSRDSREPQHF
CDR3 DNA: TGTGCCACCTCCCGGGACAGCCGTGAGCCCCAGCATTTT

V gene: TRBV6-5
J gene: TRBJ1-2
clone size: NA
D gene: TRBD1
CDR3 protein: CASSHGTGSNYGYTF
CDR3 DNA: TGTGCCAGCAGTCACGGGACAGGGTCCAACTATGGCTACACCTTC

V gene: TRBV5-1
J gene: TRBJ2-3
clone size: NA
D gene: NA
CDR3 protein: CASSLQPTADTQYF
CDR3 DNA: TGCGCCAGCAGCTTACAGCCAACCGCAGATACGCAGTATTTT

V gene: TRBV4-1
J gene: TRBJ1-2
clone size: NA
D gene: NA
CDR3 protein: CASSQDWGLGGRGYTF
CDR3 DNA: TGCGCCAGCAGCCAAGATTGGGGCCTGGGGGGCCGTGGCTACACCTTC

V gene: TRBV15
J gene: TRBJ2-3
clone size: NA
D gene: TRBD2
CDR3 protein: CATSRAALAGGSSTDTQYF
CDR3 DNA: TGTGCCACCAGCAGAGCCGCTCTAGCGGGGGGTTCTAGCACAGATACGCAGTATTTT

V gene: TRBV18
J gene: TRBJ1-2
clone size: once
D gene: NA
CDR3 protein: CASSPGSSYGYTF
CDR3 DNA: TGTGCCAGCTCACCGGGCAGTTCCTATGGCTACACCTTC

V gene: TRBV5-1
J gene: TRBJ2-5
clone size: NA
D gene: NA
CDR3 protein: CASSLATGSQETQYF
CDR3 DNA: TGCGCCAGCAGCCTGGCCACAGGGAGTCAAGAGACCCAGTACTTC

V gene: TRBV6-5
J gene: TRBJ2-5
clone size: medium-sized
D gene: NA
CDR3 protein: CASSRTRSRETQYF
CDR3 DNA: TGTGCCAGCAGTAGGACGAGGTCCCGGGAGACCCAGTACTTC

V gene: TRBV6-6
J gene: TRBJ1-1
clone size: NA
D gene: TRBD1
CDR3 protein: CASTNTGETEAFF
CDR3 DNA: TGTGCCAGCACCAATACAGGGGAAACTGAAGCTTTCTTT

V gene: TRBV4-2
J gene: TRBJ2-5
clone size: once
D gene: TRBD2
CDR3 protein: CASSQLSSGQETQYF
CDR3 DNA: TGTGCCAGCAGCCAACTATCTAGCGGACAAGAGACCCAGTACTTC